This T cell receptor beta chain was profiled in a study of blood T cell repertoires in COVID-19. Study processing details: Nucleated cell counts were estimated from reference gene primer amplification. Only in-frame clones appear in the TCRdb table, and some are missing; sequencing was by immunoSEQ multiplex PCR. V, J and clone size are taken as reported in that table, and D and trimming were inferred from the DNA itself. The sample has 150,000 to 180,000 clones, roughly 84% seen once. The clonotype originates from a woman aged 60-70 years with COVID-19, enrolled during active disease. Sequenced: peripheral blood.

The CDR3 DNA reads TGTGCCAGCAGCTTGGGACAAACCCAGCCCCAGCATTTT. Translating it yields CASSLGQTQPQHF. The chain carries TRBV5-8 and TRBJ1-5; unclear D gene. Germline V gene lookup returns CDR1 SGHTS and CDR2 YDEGEE. The V end was cut by 0 bases, the J end by 7 bases, with 8 bases between. The CDR3 has 13 amino acids. Variable domain in full (rest from reference TRBV5-8 and TRBJ1-5): EAGVTQSPTHLIKTRGQQATLRCSPISGHTSVYWYQQALGLGLQFLLWYDEGEERNRGNFPPRFSGRQFPNYSSELNVNALELEDSALYLCASSLGQTQPQHFGDGTRLSIL.